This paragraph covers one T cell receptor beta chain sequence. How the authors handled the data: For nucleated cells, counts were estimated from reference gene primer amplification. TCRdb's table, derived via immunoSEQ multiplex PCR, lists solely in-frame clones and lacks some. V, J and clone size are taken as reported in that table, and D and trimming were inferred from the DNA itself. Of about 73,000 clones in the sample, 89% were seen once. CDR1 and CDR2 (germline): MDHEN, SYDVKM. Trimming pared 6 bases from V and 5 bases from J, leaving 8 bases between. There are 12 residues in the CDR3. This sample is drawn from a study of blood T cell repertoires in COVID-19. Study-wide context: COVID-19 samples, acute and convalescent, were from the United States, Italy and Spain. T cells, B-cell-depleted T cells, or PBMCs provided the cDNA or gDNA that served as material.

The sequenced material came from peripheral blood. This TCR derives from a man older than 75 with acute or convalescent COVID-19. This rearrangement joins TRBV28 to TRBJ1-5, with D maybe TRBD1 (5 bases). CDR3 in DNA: TGTGCCAGCAGAGCGGGGGATCAGCCCCAGCATTTT. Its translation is CASRAGDQPQHF.